The present entry profiles one T cell receptor beta chain with its context. The data originate from a study of technical replicates of blood from a few donors. Data came from immunoSEQ multiplex PCR; TCRdb stores just in-frame clones and leaves some out. This sample yields about 53,000 clones, of which just over 85% are seen a single time; 5.6% belongs to the top ten. The V gene's germline CDR1 is GTSNPN and CDR2 SVGIG (reference sequence). Trimming removed 5 bases from V and 1 base from J, with 8 bases in between. This CDR3 has 12 residues. The receptor comes from a human donor in good health. Some clones in this sample may be carry-over from other donors' samples. What was sequenced was PBMCs. The V call is TRBV30, the J call TRBJ1-1; the D is unclear. In DNA, the CDR3 is TGTGCCTGGTCCCTCGGGAACACTGAAGCTTTCTTT. It codes for CAWSLGNTEAFF.